What follows are 29 T cell receptor beta chains derived from one specimen sequenced in a study of T cell responses to AZD1222 COVID-19 vaccine. Sequencing used immunoSEQ multiplex PCR; TCRdb keeps in-frame clones, though not all of them. Of 120,000 or so clones listed, approximately 88% are singletons. This specimen was peripheral blood, taken on day 0 of AZD1222 vaccination. The origin of the receptors is an adult in good health.

The genes are TRBV30 and TRBJ1-6; TRBD1 agrees at 7 bases. The ends lost 5 bases at V and 6 bases at J; junction bases unmatched: 4. Per germline, CDR1 GTSNPN and CDR2 SVGIG (reference sequence). There are 13 residues in the CDR3. The chain's CDR3 is CAWGRDSNSPLHF. The DNA of the CDR3 is TGTGCCTGGGGCCGGGACAGTAATTCACCCCTCCACTTT.

This clone has just a few counts. The rearrangement joins TRBV30 to TRBJ1-2; no reliable D call. CDR1 GTSNPN and CDR2 SVGIG come from the germline V gene (reference sequence). Trimming pared 7 bases from V and 4 bases from J, leaving 10 bases between. The CDR3 runs to 11 residues. The CDR3 nucleotides are TGTGCCTCGCCGGACGGCTATGGCTACACCTTC. Amino acids: CASPDGYGYTF.

J is TRBJ2-7 and V is TRBV7-9, with 10 bases lining up with TRBD1. Germline values: CDR1 SEHNR, CDR2 FQNEAQ (reference sequence). This CDR3 is built from 16 residues. Trimming took 5 bases from V and 4 from J; bases not matched to a gene: 11. CDR3 sequence reads: CASSPSMRQGAYEQYF. The CDR3 DNA sequence: TGTGCCAGCAGCCCCTCCATGAGACAGGGGGCTTACGAGCAGTACTTC.

The V gene is TRBV10-1, the J gene TRBJ2-5; D gene unclear. The CDR3 consists of 13 residues. Germline lookup yields CDR1 WNHNN and CDR2 SYGVQD (reference sequence). V was cut by 3 bases and J by 1 base, with 6 bases left in between. The CDR3 DNA sequence: TGCGCCAGCAGTGACGAGCTCCAAGAGACCCAGTACTTC. It specifies CASSDELQETQYF.

The V gene is TRBV30, the J gene TRBJ1-4; D is ambiguous. Germline V gene sequence: CDR1 GTSNPN, CDR2 SVGIG (reference sequence). The germline V and J ends were trimmed by 2 bases and 7 bases, with 17 bases remaining between them. The length of the CDR3 is 15 residues. CDR3 residues: CAWSPSRATLEKLFF. In nucleotides, the CDR3 is TGTGCCTGGAGTCCTAGTCGGGCGACCCTTGAAAAACTGTTTTTT.

J is TRBJ1-1 and V is TRBV9; a possible D gene is TRBD1 (5 bases). This CDR3 contains 16 residues. Germline V gene sequence: CDR1 SGDLS, CDR2 YYNGEE. V shed 4 bases and J shed 3 bases, with 19 bases lying between them. CDR3 DNA: TGTGCCAGCAGCCCCCGCAGGGAGGCGACCCACACTGAAGCTTTCTTT. It translates to CASSPRREATHTEAFF.

The genes are TRBV28 and TRBJ1-2; D is undetermined. The CDR3 covers 16 residues. V lost 5 bases and J lost 1, with 17 bases in between. CDR1 is MDHEN and CDR2 is SYDVKM in the germline V gene. The CDR3 spells CASSPLTLGINYGYTF. CDR3 sequence (DNA): TGTGCCAGCAGTCCTCTAACCTTGGGCATTAACTATGGCTACACCTTC.

The gene calls are TRBV5-1 and TRBJ1-1, with 7 bases identical to TRBD1. Germline CDR1 is SGHRS and CDR2 is YFSETQ. J gave up 2 bases and V 5 bases, and 6 bases lay outside the gene matches. This CDR3 contains 14 residues. The CDR3 DNA follows: TGCGCCAGCAGATCGACAGGGTCTAACACTGAAGCTTTCTTT. This sequence encodes CASRSTGSNTEAFF.

The chain joins TRBV6-5 to TRBJ1-1; no clear D. Germline-derived CDR1 and CDR2 are MNHEY and SVGAGI. Trimming took 2 bases from V and 11 from J, leaving 15 bases between them. There are 13 residues in the CDR3. CDR3 region: CASSYAGEMEAFF. The DNA of the CDR3 is TGTGCCAGCAGTTACGCCGGGGAAATGGAGGCTTTCTTT.

The V and J genes are TRBV5-4 and TRBJ2-5; the D is unclear. This CDR3 contains 15 residues. V was clipped by 1 base and J by 2 bases, with 12 bases between them. Looked up from germline, CDR1 is SGHNT and CDR2 is YYREEE (reference sequence). The DNA for the CDR3 is TGTGCCAGCAGCTTGCACGCGGCGGCACAAGAGACCCAGTACTTC. This codes for CASSLHAAAQETQYF. The full variable domain, with the rest looked up from reference TRBV5-4 and TRBJ2-5, is ETGVTQSPTHLIKTRGQQVTLRCSSQSGHNTVSWYQQALGQGPQFIFQYYREEENGRGNFPPRFSGLQFPNYSSELNVNALELDDSALYLCASSLHAAAQETQYFGPGTRLLVL.

This clone was counted once. The V gene is TRBV11-3, the J gene TRBJ1-1; a weak D match, TRBD1 (6 bases). The CDR3 is 15 amino acids. The germline gives CDR1 SGHNT, CDR2 YENEEA. The V gene lost 5 bases and the J gene lost 0 bases, with 13 bases spanning the gap. CDR3: CASSAPDRVNTEAFF. In DNA, the CDR3 is TGTGCCAGCAGCGCCCCGGACAGAGTGAACACTGAAGCTTTCTTT.

The chain couples TRBV15 to TRBJ2-1, with 9 bases identical to TRBD2. The CDR3 totals 16 residues. Germline lookup yields CDR1 LNHNV and CDR2 YYDKDF (reference sequence). The junction had 7 bases not matched to a gene; V was cut back by 2 bases and J by 5 bases. Here the CDR3 reads CATSRSGGRVNNEQFF. Here the CDR3 DNA reads TGTGCCACCAGCAGATCGGGCGGGAGGGTTAACAATGAGCAGTTCTTC. Variable domain in full (rest from reference TRBV15 and TRBJ2-1): DAMVIQNPRYQVTQFGKPVTLSCSQTLNHNVMYWYQQKSSQAPKLLFHYYDKDFNNEADTPDNFQSRRPNTSFCFLDIRSPGLGDTAMYLCATSRSGGRVNNEQFFGPGTRLTVL.

The chain has TRBV6-4 and TRBJ1-2; D uncertain. V dropped 7 bases and J dropped 4 bases, with 10 bases sitting between them. Germline CDR1 and CDR2: MRHNA and SNTAGT. The CDR3 extends over 12 amino acids. CDR3 sequence: CASTGRGYGYTF. In DNA form, the CDR3 reads TGTGCCAGCACCGGACGAGGCTATGGCTACACCTTC.

The rearrangement uses TRBV11-2 and TRBJ2-7, with D possibly being TRBD2 (5 bases). The CDR3 contains 15 residues. Germline CDR1 reads SGHAT; CDR2 reads FQNNGV. Trimming took off 1 base at V and 2 bases at J, with 12 bases between the two ends. The CDR3 region is CASSLGANGAYEQYF. The CDR3 bases are TGTGCCAGCAGCTTAGGGGCTAACGGGGCCTACGAGCAGTACTTC.

This chain uses TRBV28 with TRBJ1-4, with 7 positions matching TRBD1. V lost 10 bases and J lost 0; bases outside the gene matches: 14. The CDR3 loop spans 17 amino acids. CDR1 and CDR2 from the germline V gene are MDHEN and SYDVKM. The CDR3 DNA follows: TGTGCCACCTTCTCTGGGACAGCATCCGCAACTAATGAAAAACTGTTTTTT. Amino acids: CATFSGTASATNEKLFF.

The chain couples TRBV3-1 (or the pseudogene TRBV3-2) to TRBJ1-4, with D possibly being TRBD1 (5 bases). Germline CDR1 and CDR2: LGHDT and YNNKEL (reference sequence). The CDR3 length is 14 residues. The V gene lost 3 bases and the J gene lost 8 bases, with 13 bases spanning the gap. CDR3 DNA sequence: TGTGCCAGCAGCCAGGGCAGGGTAGAGGAAAAACTGTTTTTT. Encoded protein: CASSQGRVEEKLFF.

The J gene is TRBJ1-1, the V gene TRBV10-3; 8 bases fit TRBD1. Germline V gene data show CDR1 as ENHRY and CDR2 as SYGVKD. The V gene end was trimmed by 2 bases and the J gene end by 2 bases; junction bases not matched to a gene: 10. There are 17 residues in the CDR3. The CDR3 sequence: CAISEHVPGQDNTEAFF. The DNA for the CDR3 is TGTGCCATCAGTGAGCATGTACCGGGACAGGATAACACTGAAGCTTTCTTT.

This clone was recorded only once. This chain links TRBV5-4 with TRBJ1-3, with D unresolved. V dropped 4 bases and J dropped 0 bases, with 11 bases sitting between them. There are 15 residues in the CDR3. Germline-derived CDR1 and CDR2 are SGHNT and YYREEE (reference sequence). CDR3 DNA: TGTGCCAGCAGCCCCGGCGGAGACTCTGGAAACACCATATATTTT. The encoded protein is CASSPGGDSGNTIYF. Full variable domain (missing parts from reference TRBV5-4 and TRBJ1-3): ETGVTQSPTHLIKTRGQQVTLRCSSQSGHNTVSWYQQALGQGPQFIFQYYREEENGRGNFPPRFSGLQFPNYSSELNVNALELDDSALYLCASSPGGDSGNTIYFGEGSWLTVV.

The chain employs TRBV28 and TRBJ1-5; D is unclear. CDR1 MDHEN and CDR2 SYDVKM come from the germline V gene. The CDR3 extends over 11 amino acids. Deletions cut 7 bases from V and 9 bases from J, with 10 bases between. The DNA for the CDR3 is TGTGCCAGCACAAAAGAAGGGCCCCAGCATTTT. This encodes CASTKEGPQHF.

DNA for the CDR3: TGTGCCAGCAGTTTGGGCAGGGGAGGGACCGGGGAGCTGTTTTTT. Encoded protein: CASSLGRGGTGELFF. V is TRBV28 and J is TRBJ2-2; maybe TRBD2 (7 bases). There are 15 residues in the CDR3. CDR1 is MDHEN and CDR2 is SYDVKM in the germline V gene. Trimming stripped 3 bases from V and 5 bases from J, with 13 bases between.

The rearrangement uses TRBV7-8 and TRBJ1-1; TRBD1 matches at 9 bases. The V gene's germline CDR1 is SGHVS and CDR2 FQNEAQ. This CDR3 region has 14 residues. The V and J ends lost 5 bases and 5 bases, in that order; junction bases with no gene match: 6. The CDR3 loop is CASSLGQGRTEAFF. Here the CDR3 DNA reads TGTGCCAGCAGCCTTGGACAGGGGAGAACTGAAGCTTTCTTT.

The rearrangement joins TRBV6-5 to TRBJ1-1, with D possibly matching TRBD1 (6 bases). The germline V gene encodes CDR1 MNHEY and CDR2 SVGAGI. The CDR3 extends over 13 amino acids. V was trimmed by 5 bases and J by 3 bases, leaving 10 bases between them. This chain's CDR3 is CASSRGGDTEAFF. The CDR3 DNA follows: TGTGCCAGCAGTAGGGGGGGAGACACTGAAGCTTTCTTT.

The V gene is TRBV13, the J gene TRBJ2-7, with D perhaps matching TRBD2 (6 bases). CDR3 length: 14 residues. V was clipped by 1 base and J by 5 bases, with 12 bases between them. Germline loops: CDR1 PRHDT, CDR2 FYEKMQ (reference sequence). The CDR3 sequence is CASSLERRGHEQYF. CDR3 nucleotide sequence: TGTGCCAGCAGCTTAGAGCGGAGGGGCCACGAGCAGTACTTC.

V is TRBV11-3 and J is TRBJ2-3; the D is unclear. Germline V gene lookup returns CDR1 SGHNT and CDR2 YENEEA. Trimming took 4 bases from V and 1 from J, leaving 15 bases between them. This CDR3 contains 16 residues. This CDR3 is CASSSRRQLGTDTQYF. The CDR3, as DNA: TGTGCCAGCAGCTCCAGGCGGCAGCTCGGCACAGATACGCAGTATTTT. The whole variable domain, filled in from reference TRBV11-3 and TRBJ2-3, reads EAGVVQSPRYKIIEKKQPVAFWCNPISGHNTLYWYLQNLGQGPELLIRYENEEAVDDSQLPKDRFSAERLKGVDSTLKIQPAELGDSAVYLCASSSRRQLGTDTQYFGPGTRLTVL.

The chain employs TRBV2 and TRBJ2-7; 7 nucleotides line up with TRBD2. With 7 bases clipped from V and 2 bases from J, the junction kept 2 bases outside the gene matches. The CDR3 covers 12 residues. Looked up from germline, CDR1 is SNHLY and CDR2 is FYNNEI. CDR3 amino acids: CASTSGTYEQYF. The CDR3 region has the DNA TGTGCCAGCACTAGCGGAACCTACGAGCAGTACTTC.

Comment on this clone: The sample has other DNA sequences that encode this CDR3 too. The chain uses TRBV2 and TRBJ1-3; no clear D gene. The CDR3 consists of 12 residues. The germline gives CDR1 SNHLY, CDR2 FYNNEI. Between the trimmed V and J ends, which lost 2 bases and 4 bases, there was a span of 3 bases. The CDR3 is CASSERGNTIYF. The CDR3, as DNA: TGTGCCAGCAGTGAAAGGGGAAACACCATATATTTT. The full variable domain, rest sourced from reference TRBV2 and TRBJ1-3, is EPEVTQTPSHQVTQMGQEVILRCVPISNHLYFYWYRQILGQKVEFLVSFYNNEISEKSEIFDDQFSVERPDGSNFTLKIRSTKLEDSAMYFCASSERGNTIYFGEGSWLTVV.

The chain recombines TRBV6-5 with TRBJ1-2, with a possible D match to TRBD1 (6 bases). V shed 5 bases and J shed 0 bases, with 10 bases lying between them. The CDR3 is 14 amino acids. Germline V lookup: CDR1 MNHEY, CDR2 SVGAGI. CDR3 coding DNA: TGTGCCAGCAGTCCCGGGACACCTAACTATGGCTACACCTTC. Its protein product is CASSPGTPNYGYTF.

The chain joins TRBV5-4 to TRBJ2-3, with 10 bases matching TRBD1. The CDR3 extends over 14 amino acids. The ends lost 4 bases at V and 3 bases at J; junction bases unmatched: 2. Per the germline V gene, CDR1 is SGHNT and CDR2 is YYREEE (reference sequence). This CDR3 is CASSRTGGTDTQYF. In DNA, the CDR3 is TGTGCCAGCAGCAGGACAGGGGGAACAGATACGCAGTATTTT.

The chain joins TRBV7-9 to TRBJ2-2; D remains ambiguous. The CDR3 loop spans 12 amino acids. CDR1 is SEHNR and CDR2 is FQNEAQ in the germline V gene (reference sequence). With 7 bases removed from V and 0 bases from J, the gap between germline ends came to 3 bases. CDR3: CASNPNTGELFF. The CDR3 region has the DNA TGTGCCAGCAACCCGAACACCGGGGAGCTGTTTTTT.